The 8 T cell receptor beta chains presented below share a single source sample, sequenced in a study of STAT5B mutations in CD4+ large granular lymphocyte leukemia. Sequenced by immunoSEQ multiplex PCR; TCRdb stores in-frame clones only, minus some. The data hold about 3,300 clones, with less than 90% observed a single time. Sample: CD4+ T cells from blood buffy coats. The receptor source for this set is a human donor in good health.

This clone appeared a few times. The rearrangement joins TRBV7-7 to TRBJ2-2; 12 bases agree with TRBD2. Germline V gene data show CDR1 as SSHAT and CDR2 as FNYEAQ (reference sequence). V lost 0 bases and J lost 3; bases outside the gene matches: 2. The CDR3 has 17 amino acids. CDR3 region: CASSLALAGGYTGELFF. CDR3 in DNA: TGTGCCAGCAGCTTAGCACTAGCGGGAGGTTACACCGGGGAGCTGTTTTTT.

CDR3 residues: CASSLTQLGTDTQYF. In nucleotides, the CDR3 is TGTGCCAGCAGCTTGACCCAGCTCGGCACAGATACGCAGTATTTT. The chain carries TRBV5-4 and TRBJ2-3; no definite D call. Trimming took off 1 base at V and 1 base at J, with 10 bases between the two ends. This CDR3 has 15 amino acids. In germline, CDR1 is SGHNT, CDR2 YYREEE (reference sequence).

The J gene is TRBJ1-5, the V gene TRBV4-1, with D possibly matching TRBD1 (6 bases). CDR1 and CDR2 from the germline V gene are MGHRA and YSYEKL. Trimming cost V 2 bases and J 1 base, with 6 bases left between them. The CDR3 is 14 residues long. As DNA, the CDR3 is TGCGCCAGCAGCCAACAGGGGAGCAATCAGCCCCAGCATTTT. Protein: CASSQQGSNQPQHF.

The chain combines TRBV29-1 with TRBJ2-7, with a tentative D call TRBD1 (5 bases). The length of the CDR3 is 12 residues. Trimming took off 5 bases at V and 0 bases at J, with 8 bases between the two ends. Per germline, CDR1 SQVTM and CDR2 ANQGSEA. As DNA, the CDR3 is TGCAGCGTTTTACAGGACTCCTACGAGCAGTACTTC. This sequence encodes CSVLQDSYEQYF.

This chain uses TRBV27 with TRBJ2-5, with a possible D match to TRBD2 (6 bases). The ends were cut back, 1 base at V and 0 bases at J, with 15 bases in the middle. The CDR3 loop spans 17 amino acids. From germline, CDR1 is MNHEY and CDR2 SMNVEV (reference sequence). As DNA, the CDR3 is TGTGCCAGCAGTTTATATCCCCCTAGCGAGCACCAAGAGACCCAGTACTTC. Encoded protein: CASSLYPPSEHQETQYF.

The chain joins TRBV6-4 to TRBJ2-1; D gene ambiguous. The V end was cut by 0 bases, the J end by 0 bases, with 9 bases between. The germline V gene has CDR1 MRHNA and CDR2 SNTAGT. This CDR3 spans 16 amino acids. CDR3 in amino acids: CASSDSGQSSYNEQFF. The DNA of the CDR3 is TGTGCCAGCAGTGACTCAGGTCAGAGCTCCTACAATGAGCAGTTCTTC.

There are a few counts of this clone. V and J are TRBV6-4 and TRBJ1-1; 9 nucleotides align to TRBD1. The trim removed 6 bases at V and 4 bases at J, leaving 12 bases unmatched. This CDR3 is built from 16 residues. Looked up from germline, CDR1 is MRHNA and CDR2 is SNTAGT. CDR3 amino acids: CASSPAQGAKSTEAFF. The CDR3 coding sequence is TGTGCCAGCAGCCCGGCACAGGGGGCTAAAAGCACTGAAGCTTTCTTT.

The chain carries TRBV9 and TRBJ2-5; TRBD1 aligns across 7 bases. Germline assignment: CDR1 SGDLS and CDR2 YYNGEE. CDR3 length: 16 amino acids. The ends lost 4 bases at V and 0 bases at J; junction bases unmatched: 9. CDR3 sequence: CASSPRDSIYQETQYF. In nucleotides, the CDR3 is TGTGCCAGCAGCCCCAGGGACAGTATTTACCAAGAGACCCAGTACTTC. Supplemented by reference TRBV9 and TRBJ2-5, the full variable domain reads DSGVTQTPKHLITATGQRVTLRCSPRSGDLSVYWYQQSLDQGLQFLIQYYNGEERAKGNILERFSAQQFPDLHSELNLSSLELGDSALYFCASSPRDSIYQETQYFGPGTRLLVL.